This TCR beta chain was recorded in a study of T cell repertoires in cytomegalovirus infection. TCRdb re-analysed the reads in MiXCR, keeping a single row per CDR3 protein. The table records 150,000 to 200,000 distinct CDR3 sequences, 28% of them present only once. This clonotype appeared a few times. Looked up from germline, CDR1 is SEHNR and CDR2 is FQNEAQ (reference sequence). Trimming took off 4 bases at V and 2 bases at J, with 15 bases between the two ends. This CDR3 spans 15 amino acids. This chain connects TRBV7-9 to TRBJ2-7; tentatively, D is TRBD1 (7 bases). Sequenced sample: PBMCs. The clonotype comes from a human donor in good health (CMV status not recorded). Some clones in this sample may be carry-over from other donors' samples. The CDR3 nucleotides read TGTGCCAGCAGCTATTCCGCAGGGGGGCCCTACGAGCAGTACTTC. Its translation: CASSYSAGGPYEQYF.